This T cell receptor (beta chain) originates from a study of sequential checkpoint blockade in melanoma. Looking at the study overall: TCRβ was sequenced from DNA of approximately 91 pretreatment tumors. Points from the study as a whole: PD-L1 staining and CD8+ counts, not mutational load, tracked tumor T-cell clonality. In arm A, pretreatment tumor clonality was associated with response.

This clone was seen more than once but under ten times. Antigen: not known. Treatment noted: randomized to nivolumab then ipilimumab (arm A) or the reverse (arm B). The CDR3 runs to 16 residues. Per the germline V gene, CDR1 is MDHEN and CDR2 is SYDVKM. Trimming took 1 base from V and 8 from J; bases not matched to a gene: 9. The assay was immunoSEQ multiplex PCR, and TCRdb's table has in-frame clones only and misses some. The sample contains 5,700 or so clones, around 20% of which appear only once. The sequenced sample was tumor tissue (inferred from file names), obtained from a patient given nivolumab and ipilimumab in sequence. The TCR originated in a human donor with melanoma. The chain recombines TRBV28 with TRBJ1-4; TRBD1 matches at 8 bases. This CDR3 is CASSLFGTGWEEKLFF. Here the CDR3 DNA reads TGTGCCAGCAGTTTATTTGGGACAGGTTGGGAGGAAAAACTGTTTTTT.